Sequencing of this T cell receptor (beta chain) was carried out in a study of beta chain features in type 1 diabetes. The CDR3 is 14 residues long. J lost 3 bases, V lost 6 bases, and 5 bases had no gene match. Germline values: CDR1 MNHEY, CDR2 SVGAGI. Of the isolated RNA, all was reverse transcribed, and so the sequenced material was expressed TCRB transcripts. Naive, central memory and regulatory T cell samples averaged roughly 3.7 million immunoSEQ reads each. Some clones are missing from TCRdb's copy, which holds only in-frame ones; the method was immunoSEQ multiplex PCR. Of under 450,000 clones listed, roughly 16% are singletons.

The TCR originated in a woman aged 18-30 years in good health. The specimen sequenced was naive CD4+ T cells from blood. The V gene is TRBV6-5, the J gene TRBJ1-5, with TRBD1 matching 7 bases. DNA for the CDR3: TGTGCCAGCAGCATACAGGGGCCCAATCAGCCCCAGCATTTT. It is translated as CASSIQGPNQPQHF.